This TCR beta chain comes out of a study of shared clonotypes between healthy human individuals (dated by TCRdb to about 2020). In terms of the full investigation: Three men and two women, aged 18 to 49 years, made up the cohort. Per donor, three plates each were used for CD4 naive and CD4 memory, two for CD8 naive, and one for CD8 memory. To estimate repertoire size and how much clonotypes are shared between individuals, the study performed deep sequencing of blood TCR repertoires from a few healthy adults. Libraries were prepared and TCR repertoires were sequenced by different laboratories using diverse techniques, in order to increase sequencing depth and limit assay-specific biases. Each donor's leukapheresis produced roughly between roughly 0.85 and 9.5 billion PBMCs. Study-wide findings and limitations: When a handful of donors were compared, the shared fraction of clonotypes was roughly 5% for naive CD4, less than 4% for naive CD8, 2% to 2.5% for memory CD4, and around 0.4% for memory CD8. Based on pairwise subsampling, the degree of clonotype sharing among donors was expected to be affected by sequencing depth. Because the study included a small number of donors, the genetic and exposure-history diversity represented was limited. Compared with non-shared clonotypes, clonotypes shared by all four sorted-subset donors had higher generation probabilities. Only blood was sampled, and tissue TCR repertoires likely differ from those in blood. Rarefaction of sorted-subset datasets indicated incomplete sequencing despite the large sequencing depth. Estimated clonotype richness was generally larger for naive than for memory subsets.

Healthy HIV-negative adults with no recently reported acute infections or vaccinations were included as donors. Every donor was a Caucasian adult living in Nashville, Tennessee, USA. CD4+ T cells were enriched by magnetic negative selection, after which naive cells were positively selected on CD45RA and the negative fraction was taken as the memory subset. Blood was collected by leukapheresis, and PBMCs were isolated by Ficoll-Histopaque density gradient centrifugation and then cryopreserved in liquid nitrogen vapor phase. Analytical flow cytometry was used to check the purity and quantity of each magnetically sorted T cell population. Each sorted fraction had its genomic DNA isolated and then quantified by UV absorbance on a Nanodrop 2000c. TCR CDR3 regions were amplified from genomic DNA by multiplex PCR using the deep immunoSEQ assay. Genomic DNA extracted from each cell subset was distributed evenly over all wells of several immunoSEQ 96-well plates, and each plate served as one replicate. For sorted subsets, each replicate PCR was loaded with about 0.2 ug genomic DNA, equivalent to 30,000 or so T cell genomes. The purified libraries were quantified using a Qubit 3.0 fluorometer, sized with a Bioanalyzer 2100, and then quantified again using the KAPA Library Quantification kit. Each immunoSEQ 96-well plate was sequenced on its own single-read 150-cycle Illumina NextSeq 550 flow cell. Processing in the source paper ran as follows. Because the immunoSEQ output held only junctional sequences and lacked quality scores, the filtering could not match the filtering applied to full-length reads. To assign V/J genes and CDR3, sequences were annotated against IMGT germline references using PyIR, a Python wrapper for IgBLAST v1.9. Reads were filtered out if the reads had weak V/J assignments (E-value above 1e-6), no CDR3, stop codons, out-of-frame junctions, or ambiguous translated residues. A V3J clonotype was defined by an identical inferred V gene, J gene, and CDR3 amino acid sequence. To compute the percentage overlap between repertoires, the number of shared unique clonotypes was divided by the size of the smaller repertoire. Richness of each repertoire was evaluated using RTK rarefaction, the Chao1 estimator, and Recon v2.1 estimates of unobserved clonotypes. OLGA was used to compute generation probabilities for all TCRbeta clonotypes that the gDNA method yielded from four donors. TCRdb stores this immuneACCESS table with in-frame sequences only. Part of the clones is absent; in the studies checked, under half of the shortfall reflects unresolved V genes, and no reason is known for the rest. D and trimming were read from the DNA, whereas the V and J calls and clone size are those reported in that table. This sample is represented by some 1,100,000 clones; approximately 80% of them were singletons. More than 0.5% of the sample lies in the top ten.

Of note for this clone: The antigen it binds to is not known. One base away there is no much larger clone; base qualities are not given.

This TCR came from a man between 18 and 35 years old in good health. Some clones in this sample may be carry-over from other donors' samples. The sample taken for sequencing was memory CD4+ T cells from PBMCs. Reading the label with the study, this specimen's cell subset or site is: CD45RA-negative fraction.

CDR3 sequence: CATGTGTTYEQYF. At the DNA level, the sequence is TGTGCCACCGGGACAGGGACGACCTACGAGCAGTACTTC. The chain is made from TRBV2 and TRBJ2-7; 9 nucleotides in the junction match TRBD1. V loses 10 bases at its end and J loses 2 bases; junction bases beyond the gene matches: 6. The CDR3 covers 13 residues, taking in both the cysteine and the phenylalanine. Left in the record is the CDR3 DNA by itself, 39 bases read in frame from the first base. Taken from the germline V gene, the CDR1 and CDR2 loops are SNHLY and FYNNEI.